This TCR beta chain is drawn from a study of T cell responses to AZD1222 COVID-19 vaccine. Overall study: Second-dose recipients at about 4 or about 12 weeks were treated as one pooled group. Study findings and constraints: Spike-specific TCRs gained breadth and depth after people received two AZD1222 doses. Unmutated variant regions reportedly attract nearly half of all spike-specific TCRs. Spike-spanning, vaccine-associated CD4 TCRs were dominant at 160-218 and 743-854.

Between the trimmed V and J ends, which lost 10 bases and 6 bases, there was a span of 13 bases. In germline, CDR1 is SNHLY, CDR2 FYNNEI. This CDR3 is 13 amino acids long. Generated by immunoSEQ multiplex PCR, the TCRdb table keeps only in-frame clones and is missing some. The data show 150,000 to 200,000 clones, approximately 95% seen once. This clone occurred once. Its antigen remains unknown. This sequence joins TRBV2 and TRBJ1-6, with D perhaps TRBD1 (5 bases). Source: peripheral blood, taken on day 0 of AZD1222 vaccination. The TCR comes from an adult in good health. The CDR3 DNA reads TGTGCCACCCGGGGGACGGCTAATTCACCCCTCCACTTT. Translated: CATRGTANSPLHF.